This TCR beta chain was identified during a study of blood T cells in healthy people across ages. Unmatched junction bases numbered 9, after V lost 2 bases and J lost 7 bases. The CDR3 length is 15 residues. The germline V gene has CDR1 SGHTA and CDR2 FQGNSA. A second PCR of roughly 7 to 11 cycles used a sample-barcoded 5' primer and a J-beta primer mix. Through a template-switch adaptor with 12 random nucleotides, each cDNA molecule received a tag. TCRdb analysed the 5' RACE reads with MiXCR anew, one entry per CDR3 protein. In the table there are about 670,000 distinct CDR3 sequences, roughly two fifths of which are singletons. This clonotype has only a few counts. Its antigen is still unknown. Notes on the study in general: Roughly linearly, TCR beta diversity per million T cells fell as age increased.

This chain uses TRBV7-2 with TRBJ2-7, with 9 bases that match TRBD2. Material for sequencing was blood. The clonotype was recovered from a man older than 75 in good health. The CDR3 is CASSLKLAGRDEQYF. In nucleotides, the CDR3 is TGTGCCAGCAGCTTAAAGCTAGCGGGACGCGATGAGCAGTACTTC.